The next 5 T cell receptor beta chains were all read from a single sample in a study of T cell changes during pregnancy in multiple sclerosis. Data came from immunoSEQ multiplex PCR; TCRdb stores just in-frame clones and leaves some out. This table has around 50,000 clones, approximately 92% appearing once. The sample was CD4+ T cells from peripheral blood mononuclear cells, taken in the third trimester of pregnancy. All receptors come from a female donor with multiple sclerosis, enrolled in a pregnancy study.

V gene TRBV14 combines with J gene TRBJ2-7; D may be TRBD2 (7 bases). The germline V gene encodes CDR1 SGHDN and CDR2 FVKESK. The CDR3 runs 14 residues. Trimming took 0 bases from V and 7 from J, leaving 13 bases between them. CDR3 sequence (DNA): TGTGCCAGCAGCCAAGACTTGGGAGGGGGTGAGCAGTACTTC. It is translated as CASSQDLGGGEQYF.

The genes are TRBV14 and TRBJ2-2, with D possibly being TRBD1 (5 bases). Trimming pared 0 bases from V and 2 bases from J, leaving 10 bases between. Germline CDR1 SGHDN, CDR2 FVKESK. CDR3 length equals 16 residues. This CDR3 is CASSQEAGINTGELFF. For the CDR3, the DNA is TGTGCCAGCAGCCAAGAGGCAGGGATAAACACCGGGGAGCTGTTTTTT.

The chain has TRBV20-1 and TRBJ1-1, with no clear D. The germline gives CDR1 DFQATT, CDR2 SNEGSKA (reference sequence). Trimming left V 0 bases short and J 7 bases short, with 6 bases between. The CDR3 has 11 residues. CDR3 amino acids: CSARDPFEAFF. The DNA for the CDR3 is TGCAGTGCTAGAGATCCATTTGAAGCTTTCTTT.

The chain has TRBV28 and TRBJ1-4; TRBD1 might be the D (5 bases). V lost 3 bases and J lost 5, with 7 bases in between. Germline CDR1 MDHEN, CDR2 SYDVKM. The CDR3 totals 13 residues. CDR3 in DNA: TGTGCCAGCAGTTTTTCAGGGAATGAAAAACTGTTTTTT. Translation: CASSFSGNEKLFF.

This chain joins TRBV5-1 and TRBJ2-3, with 7 nucleotides matching TRBD1. Germline V CDR1 and CDR2: SGHRS, YFSETQ. The CDR3 covers 14 residues. The junction had 2 bases not matched to a gene; V was cut back by 0 bases and J by 4 bases. CDR3 in amino acids: CASSLGQGADTQYF. CDR3 bases: TGCGCCAGCAGCTTGGGGCAGGGGGCAGATACGCAGTATTTT.